This TCR beta chain was sequenced in a study of shared clonotypes between healthy human individuals. Broader study findings: Clonotype sharing among the donors was expected to vary with sequencing depth.

What was sequenced on ten immunoSEQ deep assay plates was unsorted PBMC DNA. Assay used: immunoSEQ multiplex PCR; TCRdb lists only in-frame clones, some missing. Of 450,000 to 600,000 clones listed, 79% are singletons. On this clone itself: Its specificity is not known.

The donors, all of them Caucasian adults, lived in Nashville, Tennessee. Genomic DNA for unsorted samples, which was extracted with the QIAamp DNA Blood Mini kit, came from about 90 million PBMCs. This receptor was obtained from a woman aged 40 to 49 in good health. Some clones in this sample may be carry-over from other donors' samples. Specimen: PBMCs.

As DNA, the CDR3 is TGTGCCAGTAGTATAGACAGCAAGGGGGACATTCAGTACTTC. Its translation: CASSIDSKGDIQYF. This chain joins TRBV19 and TRBJ2-4; perhaps TRBD1 as D (6 bases). Germline CDR1 and CDR2: LNHDA and SQIVND (reference sequence). The V and J ends lost 0 bases and 8 bases respectively, with 11 bases between them. This CDR3 has 14 residues.